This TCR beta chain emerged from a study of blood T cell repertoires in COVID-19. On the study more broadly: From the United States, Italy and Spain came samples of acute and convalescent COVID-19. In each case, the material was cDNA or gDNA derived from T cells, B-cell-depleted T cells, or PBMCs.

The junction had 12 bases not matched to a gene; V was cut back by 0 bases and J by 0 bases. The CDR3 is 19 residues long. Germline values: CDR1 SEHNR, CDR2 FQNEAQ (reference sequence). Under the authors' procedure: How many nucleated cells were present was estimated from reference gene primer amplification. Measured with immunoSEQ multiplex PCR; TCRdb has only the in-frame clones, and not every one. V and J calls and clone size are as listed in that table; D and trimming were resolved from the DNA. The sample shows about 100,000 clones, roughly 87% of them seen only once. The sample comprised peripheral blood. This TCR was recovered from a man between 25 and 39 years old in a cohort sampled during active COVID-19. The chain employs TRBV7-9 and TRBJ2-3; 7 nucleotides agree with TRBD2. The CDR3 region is CASSLARLAALSSTDTQYF. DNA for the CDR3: TGTGCCAGCAGCTTAGCCCGGCTAGCGGCCCTTTCTAGCACAGATACGCAGTATTTT.